Listed here are 32 T cell receptor beta chains from one sample, sequenced in a study of T cells in Graves' hyperthyroidism and ophthalmopathy. RNA transcripts gave rise to amplified TCR beta CDR3 regions. With the HTBI primer set, the TCR CDR3 went through a first round of RT-PCR. TCRdb passed the multiplex PCR reads through MiXCR, listing each CDR3 protein once. The sample lists 400,000 or so distinct CDR3 sequences, about an eighth occurring once. Sample: blood. The receptor set was obtained from a man between 50 and 59 years old with Graves' ophthalmopathy.

For this clonotype: This may come from a read error, since a much larger clone is one base off. This chain uses TRBV5-1 with TRBJ2-1; TRBD2 aligns across 8 bases. The CDR3 is 14 amino acids. Looked up from germline, CDR1 is SGHRS and CDR2 is YFSETQ. The CDR3 DNA follows: TGCACCAGCGGAAGCGGGAGCTCCTACAATGAGCAGTTCTTC. It codes for CTSGSGSSYNEQFF.

This clonotype was detected many times. This chain connects TRBV7-9 to TRBJ2-5; 8 bases agree with TRBD2. V gave up 6 bases and J gave up 3 bases; unmatched junction bases: 6. Germline V gene lookup returns CDR1 SEHNR and CDR2 FQNEAQ (reference sequence). The CDR3 covers 14 residues. The CDR3 reads CASSSPGLEETQYF. The DNA of the CDR3 is TGTGCCAGCAGTTCCCCGGGACTAGAAGAGACCCAGTACTTC. Filled out from reference TRBV7-9 and TRBJ2-5, the complete variable domain reads DTGVSQNPRHKITKRGQNVTFRCDPISEHNRLYWYRQTLGQGPEFLTYFQNEAQLEKSRLLSDRFSAERPKGSFSTLEIQRTEQGDSAMYLCASSSPGLEETQYFGPGTRLLVL.

Turning to this clonotype: This may be a read error: a much more frequent sequence differs by one nucleotide. The rearrangement links TRBV4-2 to TRBJ2-7; D assignment may be TRBD1 or TRBD2 (5 bases each). This CDR3 has 16 residues. V was shortened by 2 bases and J by 3 bases, with 17 bases between the two germline ends. Germline CDR1 and CDR2: LGHNA and YNFKEQ. CDR3 nucleotides: TGTGCCAGCAGCCAACACGCCGGGGCAGGGATCTACGAGCAGTACTTC. It is translated as CASSQHAGAGIYEQYF.

This clonotype was counted at least ten times. This chain links TRBV19 with TRBJ1-5; no clear D. Trimming removed 2 bases from V and 1 base from J, with 9 bases in between. In germline, CDR1 is LNHDA, CDR2 SQIVND (reference sequence). The CDR3 spans 15 residues. CDR3 nucleotide sequence: TGTGCCAGTAGTATATCGGCGTTGAGCAATCAGCCCCAGCATTTT. It is translated as CASSISALSNQPQHF.

The J gene is TRBJ1-1, the V gene TRBV6-1; D remains unclear. V was clipped by 5 bases and J by 0 bases, with 10 bases between them. The CDR3 has 14 residues. Germline values: CDR1 MNHNS, CDR2 SASEGT. For the CDR3, the DNA is TGTGCCAGCAGTTCCCCGGGAATGAACACTGAAGCTTTCTTT. Translating gives CASSSPGMNTEAFF.

The rearrangement uses TRBV20-1 and TRBJ1-2; unclear D gene. The CDR3 has 12 amino acids. CDR1 is DFQATT, CDR2 SNEGSKA, per germline (reference sequence). Trimming left V 6 bases short and J 7 bases short, with 15 bases between. The CDR3 DNA is TGCAGTGCGAAAGGTCCGGGCGGTGGCTACACCTTC. It codes for CSAKGPGGGYTF.

This clonotype came up many times. The chain has TRBV30 and TRBJ2-1, with TRBD2 matching over 13 bases. The CDR3 is made up of 17 amino acids. The J segment lost 8 bases and the V segment lost 5 bases, leaving 15 bases of the junction unmatched. In germline, CDR1 is GTSNPN, CDR2 SVGIG (reference sequence). CDR3 DNA: TGTGCCTGGGACCCACGGACTAGCGGGAGATCATTCTATGAGCAGTTCTTC. As protein: CAWDPRTSGRSFYEQFF.

This sequence joins TRBV6-4 and TRBJ2-5, with a possible D match to TRBD1 (6 bases). The length of the CDR3 is 14 residues. The germline V and J ends were trimmed by 5 bases and 5 bases, with 15 bases remaining between them. Germline assignment: CDR1 MRHNA and CDR2 SNTAGT. CDR3 nucleotide sequence: TGTGCCAGCAGTCGTACAGGGTTGGCGGAGACCCAGTACTTC. Encoded protein: CASSRTGLAETQYF.

This clonotype has more than one count but fewer than ten. This rearrangement joins TRBV13 to TRBJ2-1, with 7 bases identical to TRBD1. This CDR3 has 17 amino acids. From germline, CDR1 is PRHDT and CDR2 FYEKMQ (reference sequence). V shed 1 base, J shed 3 bases, and the junction held 9 bases outside the gene matches. This CDR3 is CASSLVGTARIYNEQFF. CDR3 coding DNA: TGTGCCAGCAGCTTAGTCGGGACAGCTAGAATCTACAATGAGCAGTTCTTC.

The chain has TRBV6-1 and TRBJ1-5; D gene uncertain. The germline V and J ends were trimmed by 1 base and 5 bases, with 12 bases remaining between them. Germline loops: CDR1 MNHNS, CDR2 SASEGT. The CDR3 covers 15 residues. The CDR3 here is CASSEGSGDYQPQHF. The CDR3 DNA follows: TGTGCCAGCAGTGAAGGGTCAGGAGATTATCAGCCCCAGCATTTT.

Many counts were recorded for this clonotype. CDR3 protein: CASVTSGSGNEQFF. The DNA of the CDR3 is TGTGCCAGCGTCACTAGCGGGTCGGGCAATGAGCAGTTCTTC. This chain joins TRBV25-1 and TRBJ2-1; 9 bases fit TRBD2. This CDR3 contains 14 residues. V lost 8 bases, J lost 6 bases, and 8 bases stayed unmatched. Germline CDR1 MGHDK, CDR2 SYGVNS.

This clonotype was picked up many times. The chain links TRBV11-2 to TRBJ2-7; D is ambiguous. Germline V gene sequence: CDR1 SGHAT, CDR2 FQNNGV. This CDR3 comprises 17 residues. Trimming pared 1 base from V and 1 base from J, leaving 17 bases between. The CDR3: CASSLGFGNLLSYEQYF. In nucleotides, the CDR3 is TGTGCCAGCAGCTTAGGTTTTGGTAACCTCCTATCCTACGAGCAGTACTTC.

This clonotype was seen many times. The chain uses TRBV2 and TRBJ2-7, with 7 positions matching TRBD1. The CDR3 is 12 residues long. Unmatched junction bases numbered 4, after V lost 8 bases and J lost 3 bases. CDR1 and CDR2 (germline): SNHLY, FYNNEI. CDR3 bases: TGTGCCAGCCGGGACAGACTCTACGAGCAGTACTTC. It yields the protein CASRDRLYEQYF.

This clonotype was seen more than once but under ten times. Germline is not matched at one junction end, which may reflect a read error. The rearrangement uses TRBV4-1 and TRBJ1-5, with D maybe TRBD1 (6 bases). The CDR3 is made up of 13 amino acids. From germline, CDR1 is MGHRA and CDR2 YSYEKL. The CDR3 nucleotides read TGTGCCAGCAGCCAAAACAGGGATCAGCCCCAGCATTTT. It yields the protein CASSQNRDQPQHF.

This clonotype has ten or more counts. This chain connects TRBV13 to TRBJ2-7; 8 positions match TRBD2. V shed 7 bases and J 5 bases; nucleotides not matched to a gene: 4. CDR3 length: 12 amino acids. Germline loops: CDR1 PRHDT, CDR2 FYEKMQ (reference sequence). CDR3 residues: CASNREGDEQYF. The CDR3 DNA sequence: TGTGCCAGCAACCGGGAGGGCGACGAGCAGTACTTC.

This clonotype appeared many times. The chain carries TRBV20-1 and TRBJ2-1; TRBD2 agrees at 9 bases. J lost 2 bases, V lost 3 bases, and 5 bases had no gene match. Germline values: CDR1 DFQATT, CDR2 SNEGSKA (reference sequence). The CDR3 has 15 amino acids. CDR3 DNA sequence: TGCAGTGCTAGCGCTAGCGGGACAGCCTACAATGAGCAGTTCTTC. Its translation is CSASASGTAYNEQFF.

Comment on this clonotype: A much larger clone lies a single base off, so this may be a read error. The CDR3 does not close with the conserved phenylalanine or tryptophan, likely indicating a read error. This sequence joins TRBV15 and TRBJ1-5, with 7 bases identical to TRBD1. CDR1 and CDR2 (germline): LNHNV, YYDKDF (reference sequence). Trimming at V came to 8 bases and at J to 4 bases, leaving 8 bases not matched to a gene. There are 14 residues in the CDR3. CDR3 residues: CATGLQQGNQPQHL. CDR3 bases: TGTGCCACCGGTCTCCAACAGGGGAATCAGCCCCAGCATCTT.

This clonotype came up many times. The chain recombines TRBV18 with TRBJ2-3; tentatively, D is TRBD2 (6 bases). There are 15 residues in the CDR3. The germline gives CDR1 KGHSH, CDR2 LQKENI. Trimming cost V 2 bases and J 2 bases, with 11 bases left between them. CDR3 region: CASSPSAGLTDTQYF. The DNA of the CDR3 is TGTGCCAGCTCACCATCGGCGGGACTCACAGATACGCAGTATTTT.

In this sample, this clonotype turned up a few times. V and J are TRBV29-1 and TRBJ2-2; D unclear. This CDR3 contains 13 residues. The V end was cut by 5 bases, the J end by 0 bases, with 7 bases between. Germline V lookup: CDR1 SQVTM, CDR2 ANQGSEA. CDR3 nucleotides: TGCAGCGTTCACAGCTCGAACACCGGGGAGCTGTTTTTT. Its translation: CSVHSSNTGELFF.

The table lists this clonotype with a few counts. The J gene is TRBJ2-2, the V gene TRBV5-5; 7 nucleotides match TRBD2. In germline, CDR1 is SGHKS, CDR2 YYEKEE (reference sequence). This CDR3 is built from 15 residues. V gave up 2 bases and J gave up 9 bases; unmatched junction bases: 10. This CDR3 is CASSFQGGIFRELFF. In nucleotides, the CDR3 is TGTGCCAGCAGCTTCCAGGGAGGGATCTTTCGGGAGCTGTTTTTT.

There are many counts of this clonotype. A junction boundary mismatches the germline segment, possibly from a read error. This chain connects TRBV6-1 to TRBJ2-3, with 14 bases lining up with TRBD2. CDR1 and CDR2 from the germline V gene are MNHNS and SASEGT. This CDR3 contains 15 residues. The CDR3 sequence: CASSEGLAGGDTQYF. The CDR3 coding sequence is TGTGCCAGCAGCGAAGGACTAGCGGGAGGAGATACGCAGTATTTT.

This clonotype was picked up a small number of times. The chain uses TRBV20-1 and TRBJ1-1; TRBD1 might be the D (5 bases). Germline-derived CDR1 and CDR2 are DFQATT and SNEGSKA (reference sequence). The CDR3 is 13 amino acids. The V gene lost 3 bases and the J gene lost 5 bases, with 13 bases spanning the gap. The CDR3 DNA reads TGCAGTGCTAGGATACGGGGGGATACTGAAGCTTTCTTT. Its translation: CSARIRGDTEAFF.

This clonotype was seen ten or more times. This sequence joins TRBV30 and TRBJ2-7; 9 bases align to TRBD1. The CDR3 is 14 amino acids. V was clipped by 1 base and J by 4 bases; unmatched bases: 5. Germline CDR1 and CDR2: GTSNPN and SVGIG (reference sequence). CDR3 region: CAWSAGTGNYEQYF. In DNA form, the CDR3 reads TGTGCCTGGAGTGCCGGGACAGGGAATTACGAGCAGTACTTC.

This clonotype came up many times. The chain combines TRBV2 with TRBJ1-3, with TRBD1 matching 7 bases. The CDR3 length is 16 residues. CDR1 and CDR2 (germline): SNHLY, FYNNEI. The V gene end was trimmed by 7 bases and the J gene end by 1 base; junction bases not matched to a gene: 10. The CDR3 here is CASTRGQSLSGNTIYF. The CDR3 DNA follows: TGTGCCAGCACCCGGGGACAGTCTCTATCTGGAAACACCATATATTTT.

The chain uses TRBV29-1 and TRBJ2-7, with 8 bases aligning to TRBD1. The CDR3 has 16 residues. V was pared by 0 bases and J by 9 bases, with 16 bases of the junction left unmatched. The germline V gene has CDR1 SQVTM and CDR2 ANQGSEA. In DNA, the CDR3 is TGCAGCGTTGAAGACGACTGGAACAGGGGGTACCGGGTGCAGTACTTC. Translating gives CSVEDDWNRGYRVQYF.

This clonotype showed up many times. The CDR3 reads CASSLVGDGYYEQYF. DNA of the CDR3: TGTGCCAGCAGCTTAGTAGGGGACGGGTACTACGAGCAGTACTTC. This sequence joins TRBV11-2 and TRBJ2-7, with D possibly called TRBD1 or TRBD2 (5 bases each). The CDR3 has 15 residues. The V gene's germline CDR1 is SGHAT and CDR2 FQNNGV. The ends were cut back, 1 base at V and 3 bases at J, with 13 bases in the middle. The variable domain in full, completed from reference TRBV11-2 and TRBJ2-7, reads EAGVAQSPRYKIIEKRQSVAFWCNPISGHATLYWYQQILGQGPKLLIQFQNNGVVDDSQLPKDRFSAERLKGVDSTLKIQPAKLEDSAVYLCASSLVGDGYYEQYFGPGTRLTVT.

This clonotype was seen a handful of times. The rearrangement uses TRBV14 and TRBJ2-7; TRBD2 agrees at 11 bases. This CDR3 contains 17 residues. V lost 0 bases to trimming and J lost 3 bases; unmatched junction nucleotides: 7. In germline, CDR1 is SGHDN, CDR2 FVKESK. CDR3 bases: TGTGCCAGCAGCCAAGATCATCCCCTAGCGGGAGGCTACGAGCAGTACTTC. Translated, it gives CASSQDHPLAGGYEQYF.

This clonotype was counted a few times. The chain joins TRBV6-1 to TRBJ1-3, with no clear D. Germline assignment: CDR1 MNHNS and CDR2 SASEGT. V lost 2 bases, J lost 4 bases, and 9 bases lay in between. The CDR3 sequence is 14 residues long. The CDR3 DNA sequence: TGTGCCAGCAGTGAATCCCAAGCCGGAAACACCATATATTTT. Its translation is CASSESQAGNTIYF.

Note on this clonotype: A clone one base away is much larger, so this may be a read error. This sequence joins TRBV5-1 and TRBJ1-1; 9 bases are a match to TRBD1. The CDR3 extends over 15 amino acids. V trimming: 2 bases; J trimming: 4 bases; junction bases outside the gene matches: 6. Germline V gives CDR1 SGHRS, CDR2 YFSETQ. The CDR3: CASSFRQGVSTEAFF. CDR3 DNA: TGCGCCAGCAGCTTTAGACAGGGGGTGAGCACTGAAGCTTTCTTT.

Ten or more counts support this clonotype. The rearrangement joins TRBV5-1 to TRBJ2-7; maybe TRBD1 (6 bases). Trimming pared 0 bases from V and 3 bases from J, leaving 10 bases between. The CDR3 sequence is 14 residues long. CDR1 is SGHRS and CDR2 is YFSETQ in the germline V gene. CDR3 in amino acids: CASSLAKGDYEQYF. The CDR3 DNA sequence: TGCGCCAGCAGCTTGGCCAAGGGGGACTACGAGCAGTACTTC.

The V call is TRBV27, the J call TRBJ1-2; TRBD1 might be the D (6 bases). Trimming pared 5 bases from V and 0 bases from J, leaving 16 bases between. The CDR3 contains 16 residues. The germline V gene has CDR1 MNHEY and CDR2 SMNVEV (reference sequence). CDR3: CASSPRPGETNYGYTF. The CDR3 nucleotides are TGTGCCAGCAGTCCACGTCCAGGGGAGACTAACTATGGCTACACCTTC.

V gene TRBV7-3 combines with J gene TRBJ2-7, with D possibly being TRBD1 or TRBD2 (5 bases each). This CDR3 spans 14 amino acids. CDR1 and CDR2 from the germline V gene are SGHTA and FQGTGA. The V gene lost 6 bases and the J gene lost 1 base, with 13 bases spanning the gap. CDR3 region: CASRREGESYEQYF. The CDR3 coding sequence is TGTGCCAGCAGGAGGGAAGGGGAATCCTACGAGCAGTACTTC.